The 21 T cell receptor beta chains given below trace back to one sample, sequenced in a study of T cell responses to AZD1222 COVID-19 vaccine. Profiling relied on immunoSEQ multiplex PCR, and the TCRdb table lists in-frame clones only, not all of them. The sample yields some 120,000 clones, 88% seen once. The material sequenced was peripheral blood, taken on day 0 of AZD1222 vaccination. The receptor set was obtained from an adult in good health.

The chain is built from TRBV5-4 and TRBJ1-1; 11 bases are a match to TRBD1. Trimming cost V 4 bases and J 4 bases; bases outside gene matches: 9. This CDR3 contains 16 residues. Germline values: CDR1 SGHNT, CDR2 YYREEE (reference sequence). CDR3 protein: CASSTGQGARATEAFF. CDR3 coding DNA: TGTGCCAGCAGCACCGGACAGGGGGCGCGGGCCACTGAAGCTTTCTTT. The full variable domain, its missing parts supplied by reference TRBV5-4 and TRBJ1-1, is ETGVTQSPTHLIKTRGQQVTLRCSSQSGHNTVSWYQQALGQGPQFIFQYYREEENGRGNFPPRFSGLQFPNYSSELNVNALELDDSALYLCASSTGQGARATEAFFGQGTRLTVV.

The CDR3 loop is CSVEPGARGDTQYF. DNA for the CDR3: TGCAGCGTTGAGCCGGGGGCAAGAGGAGATACGCAGTATTTT. V gene TRBV29-1 combines with J gene TRBJ2-3; either TRBD1 or TRBD2 may supply D (6 bases each). The germline gives CDR1 SQVTM, CDR2 ANQGSEA. Deletions cut 3 bases from V and 5 bases from J, with 15 bases between. The CDR3 has 14 amino acids.

The chain couples TRBV28 to TRBJ2-1; 7 bases map to TRBD2. Germline CDR1 is MDHEN and CDR2 is SYDVKM. The CDR3 is made up of 14 amino acids. V was clipped by 7 bases and J by 9 bases; unmatched bases: 12. The CDR3 bases are TGTGCCAGCACAGTAGCGGGCGTTCCCAGTGAGCAGTTCTTC. Residues: CASTVAGVPSEQFF.

This clone came up once. CDR3 nucleotide sequence: TGTGCCAGCACTAATTTTGCCCCTAATGAAAAACTGTTTTTT. It is translated as CASTNFAPNEKLFF. The V and J genes are TRBV6-6 and TRBJ1-4; D is uncertain. Germline V gene data show CDR1 as MNHNY and CDR2 as SVGAGI (reference sequence). The V end lost 7 bases, the J end lost 3 bases, and 12 bases lay between the germline ends. The CDR3 is 14 residues long.

The genes are TRBV2 and TRBJ1-2; possibly TRBD1 for D (6 bases). V lost 6 bases and J 0 bases, leaving 14 bases between the germline ends. This CDR3 comprises 15 residues. Germline CDR1 is SNHLY and CDR2 is FYNNEI. CDR3 bases: TGTGCCAGCAGACAAAACAGGGAGCCTAACTATGGCTACACCTTC. It yields the protein CASRQNREPNYGYTF.

V usage is TRBV7-2 and J usage is TRBJ2-7; 8 positions match TRBD2. V was pared by 6 bases and J by 2 bases, with 9 bases of the junction left unmatched. The CDR3 sequence is 15 residues long. CDR1 is SGHTA, CDR2 FQGNSA, per germline. CDR3 in amino acids: CASSSAGTSTYEQYF. DNA for the CDR3: TGTGCCAGCAGTTCCGCGGGGACTAGTACCTACGAGCAGTACTTC.

The CDR3 loop reads CSVQVIPPANEQFF. The CDR3 region has the DNA TGCAGCGTTCAGGTAATTCCGCCGGCCAATGAGCAGTTCTTC. This chain uses TRBV29-1 with TRBJ2-1; no clear D gene. There are 14 residues in the CDR3. Per germline, CDR1 SQVTM and CDR2 ANQGSEA. V shed 5 bases and J shed 6 bases, with 17 bases lying between them.

This rearrangement joins TRBV14 to TRBJ1-4; D gene ambiguous. In germline, CDR1 is SGHDN, CDR2 FVKESK. The ends were cut back, 0 bases at V and 11 bases at J, with 16 bases in the middle. The CDR3 has 15 amino acids. CDR3 DNA: TGTGCCAGCAGCCAAGAACCCCTCCACCTCCGCAAACTGTTTTTT. Translation: CASSQEPLHLRKLFF.

This sequence joins TRBV7-6 and TRBJ2-1; unclear D gene. The CDR3 has 11 residues. V lost 4 bases and J 8 bases, leaving 6 bases between the germline ends. CDR1 and CDR2 from the germline V gene are SGHVS and FNYEAQ. CDR3 sequence: CASSSPDEQFF. The CDR3 DNA reads TGTGCCAGCAGCTCCCCCGATGAGCAGTTCTTC.

This chain links TRBV10-2 with TRBJ1-6, with TRBD1 matching 7 bases. Germline V gene sequence: CDR1 WSHSY, CDR2 SAAADI. After removal of 7 bases from V and 8 bases from J, the junction contained 5 bases not matched to a gene. This CDR3 comprises 13 residues. The DNA of the CDR3 is TGCGCCAGCAACGACAGGGCGGATTCACCCCTCCACTTT. It specifies CASNDRADSPLHF.

The V call is TRBV10-2, the J call TRBJ2-7; D might be TRBD1 (5 bases). Per the germline V gene, CDR1 is WSHSY and CDR2 is SAAADI. Between the trimmed V and J ends, which lost 4 bases and 3 bases, there was a span of 7 bases. There are 12 residues in the CDR3. CDR3 nucleotide sequence: TGCGCCAGCAGTGGACAGAACTACGAGCAGTACTTC. As protein: CASSGQNYEQYF.

This chain links TRBV5-4 with TRBJ1-1; D might be TRBD1 (5 bases). The V and J ends lost 0 bases and 3 bases respectively, with 9 bases between them. The CDR3 consists of 14 residues. Germline CDR1 is SGHNT and CDR2 is YYREEE (reference sequence). The CDR3 nucleotides are TGTGCCAGCAGCTTGGGTGACAGCTACACTGAAGCTTTCTTT. It specifies CASSLGDSYTEAFF.

The chain links TRBV7-9 to TRBJ1-4, with TRBD1 as a possible D gene (5 bases). This CDR3 has 15 residues. Deletions cut 5 bases from V and 7 bases from J, with 17 bases between. The germline CDR1 and CDR2 sequences are SEHNR and FQNEAQ (reference sequence). Written as DNA, the CDR3 is TGTGCCAGCAGCCCTCAGATGGGGCAGGGTGAAAAACTGTTTTTT. It yields the protein CASSPQMGQGEKLFF.

The V and J genes are TRBV6-5 and TRBJ2-2, with 8 bases fitting TRBD1. There are 14 residues in the CDR3. With 10 bases clipped from V and 5 bases from J, the junction kept 9 bases outside the gene matches. From germline, CDR1 is MNHEY and CDR2 SVGAGI. The CDR3 DNA reads as TGTGCCACCTTACTCACAGGGGGAACCGGGGAGCTGTTTTTT. This sequence encodes CATLLTGGTGELFF.

V and J are TRBV6-6 and TRBJ2-7; D is ambiguous. Deletions cut 8 bases from V and 4 bases from J, with 9 bases between. The CDR3 spans 11 residues. Germline V gene sequence: CDR1 MNHNY, CDR2 SVGAGI (reference sequence). The CDR3 is CASAPGYEQYF. In DNA, the CDR3 is TGTGCCAGCGCCCCTGGTTACGAGCAGTACTTC.

V usage is TRBV28 and J usage is TRBJ1-2, with D possibly matching TRBD1 (5 bases). Germline V lookup: CDR1 MDHEN, CDR2 SYDVKM. CDR3 length equals 16 residues. V lost 7 bases, J lost 0 bases, and 18 bases lay in between. The CDR3 region has the DNA TGTGCCAGCATATCGGGCCAGGACATCACTAACTATGGCTACACCTTC. Its translation is CASISGQDITNYGYTF.

This sequence joins TRBV7-9 and TRBJ2-7, with D uncertain. CDR3 length equals 13 residues. The germline V gene encodes CDR1 SEHNR and CDR2 FQNEAQ (reference sequence). V was clipped by 1 base and J by 3 bases, with 7 bases between them. The CDR3: CASSLGPLYEQYF. The CDR3, as DNA: TGTGCCAGCAGCTTAGGCCCACTCTACGAGCAGTACTTC. Complete variable domain (other parts from reference TRBV7-9 and TRBJ2-7): DTGVSQNPRHKITKRGQNVTFRCDPISEHNRLYWYRQTLGQGPEFLTYFQNEAQLEKSRLLSDRFSAERPKGSFSTLEIQRTEQGDSAMYLCASSLGPLYEQYFGPGTRLTVT.

V is TRBV10-1 and J is TRBJ2-3; the D gene could be TRBD1 or TRBD2 (6 bases each). Germline V gene data show CDR1 as WNHNN and CDR2 as SYGVQD (reference sequence). This CDR3 contains 13 residues. Trimming stripped 4 bases from V and 6 bases from J, with 11 bases between. The CDR3 sequence is CASSARGGDTQYF. The CDR3 nucleotides read TGCGCCAGCAGTGCTCGAGGGGGGGATACGCAGTATTTT.

CDR3 region: CASSEGKSSGGYNEQFF. For the CDR3, the DNA is TGTGCCAGCAGTGAAGGCAAGAGTAGCGGGGGATACAATGAGCAGTTCTTC. This chain uses TRBV6-1 with TRBJ2-1; 9 bases are shared with TRBD2. Germline CDR1 is MNHNS and CDR2 is SASEGT. Trimming cost V 1 base and J 4 bases; bases outside gene matches: 8. The CDR3 length is 17 residues.

This rearrangement joins TRBV19 to TRBJ1-5, with 9 bases aligning to TRBD1. Germline CDR1 and CDR2: LNHDA and SQIVND (reference sequence). The CDR3 spans 15 residues. V was clipped by 9 bases and J by 6 bases; unmatched bases: 12. DNA for the CDR3: TGTGCCAGCCGCATTACAGGGGGCGGGGGTCAGCCCCAGCATTTT. This encodes CASRITGGGGQPQHF.

V and J are TRBV6-5 and TRBJ1-6, with 7 bases identical to TRBD1. This CDR3 spans 16 amino acids. Germline assignment: CDR1 MNHEY and CDR2 SVGAGI. V shed 4 bases, J shed 8 bases, and the junction held 11 bases outside the gene matches. The CDR3 loop is CASSWIEGARDSPLHF. CDR3 bases: TGTGCCAGCAGTTGGATCGAGGGGGCGAGGGATTCACCCCTCCACTTT.